Shown below are 27 T cell receptor beta chains from a single sample sequenced in a study of shared clonotypes between healthy human individuals. Clones were read by immunoSEQ multiplex PCR, and TCRdb kept only the in-frame ones, dropping some. The sample includes about 1 million clones, about 75% of them seen just once. Sequences were obtained from memory CD4+ T cells sorted from blood. The subset is: CD45RA-negative fraction. These receptors came from a man aged 18 to 29 in good health.

This clone was detected only a few times. The V call is TRBV5-1, the J call TRBJ1-1; D remains unclear. The germline CDR1 and CDR2 sequences are SGHRS and YFSETQ. V was clipped by 1 base and J by 4 bases, with 14 bases between them. The CDR3 is made up of 15 amino acids. The chain's CDR3 is CASSLSAGVGTEAFF. In DNA form, the CDR3 reads TGCGCCAGCAGCTTGAGCGCCGGGGTGGGCACTGAAGCTTTCTTT.

This chain uses TRBV10-3 with TRBJ1-3; D possibly corresponds to TRBD1 (6 bases). This CDR3 contains 12 residues. V shed 7 bases and J shed 8 bases, with 12 bases lying between them. The germline V gene encodes CDR1 ENHRY and CDR2 SYGVKD. Here the CDR3 reads CAIKKGGDTIYF. The CDR3 DNA reads as TGTGCCATCAAGAAGGGGGGTGACACCATATATTTT.

This clone has a single count. A read error is possible here, since a much larger clone lies one base away. The chain combines TRBV5-4 with TRBJ1-3, with D maybe TRBD1 (5 bases). This CDR3 region has 16 residues. Trimming took off 0 bases at V and 0 bases at J, with 10 bases between the two ends. The germline CDR1 and CDR2 sequences are SGHNT and YYREEE (reference sequence). The CDR3 nucleotides read TGTGCCAGCAGCTTGGAGGGACGCAGCTCTGGAAACACCATATATTTT. As protein: CASSLEGRSSGNTIYF.

The DNA of the CDR3 is TGCGCCAGCAGCTTGACAGGGACAGGGACTAATGAAAAACTGTTTTTT. This encodes CASSLTGTGTNEKLFF. The chain employs TRBV5-1 and TRBJ1-4, with TRBD1 matching 9 bases. The ends lost 1 base at V and 2 bases at J; junction bases unmatched: 3. Looked up from germline, CDR1 is SGHRS and CDR2 is YFSETQ. The CDR3 length is 16 residues.

J is TRBJ2-2 and V is TRBV28; D gene uncertain. The CDR3 is 15 residues long. Trimming cost V 5 bases and J 4 bases, with 14 bases left between them. Germline CDR1 and CDR2: MDHEN and SYDVKM. DNA for the CDR3: TGTGCCAGCAGTGAACTCCGCACGGGCACCGGGGAGCTGTTTTTT. This codes for CASSELRTGTGELFF.

The chain uses TRBV10-3 and TRBJ2-1; 10 bases line up with TRBD2. The V segment lost 4 bases and the J segment 4 bases; nucleotides outside the gene matches: 10. This CDR3 has 17 amino acids. Germline loops: CDR1 ENHRY, CDR2 SYGVKD. CDR3 loop: CAISGQGLGLAYNEQFF. CDR3 nucleotide sequence: TGTGCCATCAGTGGACAGGGCTTGGGACTAGCGTACAATGAGCAGTTCTTC.

The rearrangement links TRBV14 to TRBJ2-7; TRBD2 matches at 9 bases. The CDR3 consists of 15 residues. V gave up 6 bases and J gave up 0 bases; unmatched junction bases: 6. Germline V gene lookup returns CDR1 SGHDN and CDR2 FVKESK. The CDR3 here is CASSRTSASSYEQYF. The CDR3 nucleotides read TGTGCCAGCAGTCGGACTAGCGCCAGCTCCTACGAGCAGTACTTC.

The chain links TRBV11-2 to TRBJ2-7, with TRBD2 matching over 13 bases. The CDR3 spans 16 residues. CDR1 is SGHAT and CDR2 is FQNNGV in the germline V gene. The V segment lost 4 bases and the J segment 2 bases; nucleotides outside the gene matches: 5. The CDR3: CASSSTTSGGTYEQYF. The CDR3 nucleotides read TGTGCCAGCAGCTCTACGACTAGCGGGGGGACCTACGAGCAGTACTTC.

The rearrangement links TRBV30 to TRBJ2-7; 7 positions agree with TRBD1. J gave up 0 bases and V 5 bases, and 4 bases lay outside the gene matches. This CDR3 comprises 13 residues. In germline, CDR1 is GTSNPN, CDR2 SVGIG (reference sequence). The CDR3 protein is CAWAGGSSYEQYF. The CDR3, as DNA: TGTGCCTGGGCAGGGGGTAGCTCCTACGAGCAGTACTTC.

This clone was counted once. CDR3 in amino acids: CASSSGQGGVYEQYF. The CDR3 DNA is TGCGCCAGCAGCTCAGGACAGGGAGGTGTGTACGAGCAGTACTTC. The rearrangement uses TRBV5-1 and TRBJ2-7, with 8 bases that match TRBD1. The CDR3 is 15 residues long. Germline lookup yields CDR1 SGHRS and CDR2 YFSETQ. V lost 3 bases and J lost 4; bases outside the gene matches: 9. Full variable domain (rest looked up from reference TRBV5-1 and TRBJ2-7): KAGVTQTPRYLIKTRGQQVTLSCSPISGHRSVSWYQQTPGQGLQFLFEYFSETQRNKGNFPGRFSGRQFSNSRSEMNVSTLELGDSALYLCASSSGQGGVYEQYFGPGTRLTVT.

This chain uses TRBV6-6 with TRBJ1-6; the D gene is possibly TRBD1 (5 bases). The germline V gene encodes CDR1 MNHNY and CDR2 SVGAGI (reference sequence). CDR3 length: 15 amino acids. Trimming took 0 bases from V and 8 from J, leaving 11 bases between them. CDR3: CASSYSQVGDSPLHF. The CDR3 coding sequence is TGTGCCAGCAGTTACTCACAGGTGGGGGATTCACCCCTCCACTTT.

The genes are TRBV29-1 and TRBJ1-3; D uncertain. With 4 bases removed from V and 10 bases from J, the gap between germline ends came to 14 bases. This CDR3 contains 12 residues. Germline assignment: CDR1 SQVTM and CDR2 ANQGSEA. The chain's CDR3 is CSVGLSGTTIYF. CDR3 bases: TGCAGCGTTGGGTTATCAGGCACTACCATATATTTT.

This clone was detected many times. The J gene is TRBJ2-6, the V gene TRBV2; 8 bases match TRBD1. Losses at the gene ends were 3 bases for V and 0 bases for J; bases not matched to a gene: 1. Germline-derived CDR1 and CDR2 are SNHLY and FYNNEI. The CDR3 is 16 residues long. The CDR3, as DNA: TGTGCCAGCAGTGATACAGGGGGCTCTGGGGCCAACGTCCTGACTTTC. This translates into CASSDTGGSGANVLTF.

This chain's CDR3 is CASTWGDEQFF. CDR3 sequence (DNA): TGTGCCAGCACCTGGGGCGATGAGCAGTTCTTC. This rearrangement joins TRBV6-6 to TRBJ2-1, with TRBD1 as a possible D gene (5 bases). V lost 7 bases to trimming and J lost 8 bases, with 9 bases between them. This CDR3 spans 11 amino acids. Looked up from germline, CDR1 is MNHNY and CDR2 is SVGAGI (reference sequence).

This rearrangement joins TRBV19 to TRBJ2-1; 7 bases match TRBD1. This CDR3 has 13 residues. V lost 3 bases and J lost 5; bases outside the gene matches: 1. The germline CDR1 and CDR2 sequences are LNHDA and SQIVND (reference sequence). The CDR3, as DNA: TGTGCCAGTAGTATGGGACAGAACAATGAGCAGTTCTTC. This gives the protein CASSMGQNNEQFF.

The chain employs TRBV7-8 and TRBJ2-1, with 11 bases aligning to TRBD2. V was clipped by 4 bases and J by 0 bases; unmatched bases: 5. CDR1 is SGHVS and CDR2 is FQNEAQ in the germline V gene. The CDR3 consists of 17 residues. CDR3 nucleotides: TGTGCCAGCAGCTCAGGGACTAGCGGATTCTCCTACAATGAGCAGTTCTTC. Protein product: CASSSGTSGFSYNEQFF. The variable domain in full, with the rest retrieved from reference TRBV7-8 and TRBJ2-1, is GAGVSQSPRYKVAKRGQDVALRCDPISGHVSLFWYQQALGQGPEFLTYFQNEAQLDKSGLPSDRFFAERPEGSVSTLKIQRTQQEDSAVYLCASSSGTSGFSYNEQFFGPGTRLTVL.

This clone turned up a few times. The same CDR3 is also encoded by other DNA sequences in this sample. The rearrangement links TRBV10-3 to TRBJ2-6; 14 bases map to TRBD2. Germline CDR1 reads ENHRY; CDR2 reads SYGVKD. This CDR3 has 17 residues. The V gene end was trimmed by 6 bases and the J gene end by 4 bases; junction bases not matched to a gene: 5. CDR3 loop: CAIRGTSGSAGANVLTF. The DNA for the CDR3 is TGTGCCATCAGGGGGACTAGCGGGAGTGCCGGGGCCAACGTCCTGACTTTC.

J is TRBJ1-2 and V is TRBV6-4, with unresolved D. This CDR3 spans 14 amino acids. The germline CDR1 and CDR2 sequences are MRHNA and SNTAGT. The ends were cut back, 5 bases at V and 4 bases at J, with 14 bases in the middle. The CDR3 sequence is CASSSSQGSYGYTF. Here the CDR3 DNA reads TGTGCCAGCAGTTCATCACAAGGCAGCTATGGCTACACCTTC.

The sample holds one count of this clone. The rearrangement links TRBV2 to TRBJ2-3, with 12 positions matching TRBD1. Germline values: CDR1 SNHLY, CDR2 FYNNEI. V was clipped by 6 bases and J by 3 bases; unmatched bases: 4. The CDR3 consists of 15 residues. CDR3 loop: CASRAGQGATDTQYF. CDR3 nucleotides: TGTGCCAGCAGGGCGGGACAGGGGGCTACAGATACGCAGTATTTT.

This clone appeared once. This chain links TRBV11-2 with TRBJ2-3; 9 nucleotides align to TRBD2. V lost 5 bases, J lost 6 bases, and 9 bases stayed unmatched. The CDR3 length is 15 residues. Per the germline V gene, CDR1 is SGHAT and CDR2 is FQNNGV. CDR3 loop: CASSPAGGGVDTQYF. DNA of the CDR3: TGTGCCAGCAGCCCTGCTGGCGGGGGGGTTGATACGCAGTATTTT.

This clone was picked up many times. The gene calls are TRBV28 and TRBJ2-7; D may match TRBD1 or TRBD2 (5 bases each). Germline values: CDR1 MDHEN, CDR2 SYDVKM. V lost 9 bases, J lost 6 bases, and 15 bases lay in between. The CDR3 runs to 12 residues. CDR3 coding DNA: TGTGCCAGTACGGGGCTTAGCCGCGAGCAGTACTTC. It specifies CASTGLSREQYF.

Turning to this clone: This specimen includes other DNA sequences encoding the same CDR3. V gene TRBV6-5 combines with J gene TRBJ2-7, with D hard to call. V dropped 0 bases and J dropped 6 bases, with 3 bases sitting between them. Germline values: CDR1 MNHEY, CDR2 SVGAGI. This CDR3 has 11 amino acids. CDR3 residues: CASSYSGEQYF. CDR3 bases: TGTGCCAGCAGTTACTCTGGCGAGCAGTACTTC.

The chain joins TRBV4-1 to TRBJ2-2; 14 bases match TRBD2. V was pared by 4 bases and J by 4 bases, with 2 bases of the junction left unmatched. The CDR3 is 16 residues long. Germline CDR1 MGHRA, CDR2 YSYEKL. The CDR3 spells CASSPTSGGATGELFF. The CDR3 region has the DNA TGCGCCAGCAGCCCGACTAGCGGGGGGGCCACCGGGGAGCTGTTTTTT.

The chain combines TRBV30 with TRBJ2-3; D not certain. The CDR3 consists of 13 residues. Per the germline V gene, CDR1 is GTSNPN and CDR2 is SVGIG (reference sequence). V was shortened by 2 bases and J by 2 bases, with 8 bases between the two germline ends. The CDR3 sequence is CAWSFRTTDTQYF. In DNA, the CDR3 is TGTGCCTGGAGTTTTCGTACCACAGATACGCAGTATTTT.

This chain joins TRBV5-1 and TRBJ2-7; D is ambiguous. V was clipped by 4 bases and J by 3 bases, with 14 bases between them. Germline loops: CDR1 SGHRS, CDR2 YFSETQ. This CDR3 has 14 residues. CDR3 residues: CASSPSGQVYEQYF. The CDR3 coding sequence is TGCGCCAGCAGCCCGTCGGGCCAGGTCTACGAGCAGTACTTC. Filled out from reference TRBV5-1 and TRBJ2-7, the complete variable domain reads KAGVTQTPRYLIKTRGQQVTLSCSPISGHRSVSWYQQTPGQGLQFLFEYFSETQRNKGNFPGRFSGRQFSNSRSEMNVSTLELGDSALYLCASSPSGQVYEQYFGPGTRLTVT.

V usage is TRBV7-2 and J usage is TRBJ2-3; D possibly matches TRBD1 or TRBD2 (6 bases each). This CDR3 has 18 residues. Germline values: CDR1 SGHTA, CDR2 FQGNSA. V was clipped by 4 bases and J by 2 bases, with 22 bases between them. CDR3 loop: CASSYKGSRPGATDTQYF. CDR3 coding DNA: TGTGCCAGCAGCTATAAGGGATCGAGGCCGGGGGCCACAGATACGCAGTATTTT.

V is TRBV4-3 and J is TRBJ1-1; no clear D gene. This CDR3 spans 15 amino acids. V was pared by 4 bases and J by 4 bases, with 16 bases between. Germline CDR1 reads LGHNA; CDR2 reads YSLEER. CDR3: CASSLSEGKGTEAFF. The CDR3 DNA sequence: TGCGCCAGCAGCCTATCGGAGGGTAAGGGCACTGAAGCTTTCTTT.